This T cell receptor beta chain was obtained from a study of blood T cell repertoires in COVID-19. The sample holds a few counts of this clone. As processed by the authors: Reference gene primer amplification in the assay estimated nucleated cell counts. Clones were sequenced by immunoSEQ multiplex PCR, and TCRdb holds only the in-frame ones, with some missing. The V and J calls and clone size are taken from that table; D and trimming were inferred from the DNA. The sample has 180,000 or so clones, about 89% seen once. The germline V and J ends were trimmed by 1 base and 2 bases, with 9 bases remaining between them. Germline lookup yields CDR1 SEHNR and CDR2 FQNEAQ (reference sequence). This CDR3 has 15 residues.

The clonotype was recovered from a man aged 35-49 years with active or convalescent COVID-19. Sequencing was done on a sample of peripheral blood. The gene calls are TRBV7-9 and TRBJ1-5; possibly TRBD1 for D (6 bases). The CDR3 sequence is CASSLDRVGNQPQHF. The CDR3 DNA is TGTGCCAGCAGCTTAGACAGGGTAGGCAATCAGCCCCAGCATTTT. Based on the CDR3 plus reference TRBV7-9 and TRBJ1-5, the full variable domain is DTGVSQNPRHKITKRGQNVTFRCDPISEHNRLYWYRQTLGQGPEFLTYFQNEAQLEKSRLLSDRFSAERPKGSFSTLEIQRTEQGDSAMYLCASSLDRVGNQPQHFGDGTRLSIL.